These T cell receptor beta chains were read from a single sample in a study of post-analysis software for immune sequencing data. TCRdb used MiXCR to reprocess the PCR reads, holding one entry per CDR3 protein. The sample yields hundreds of thousands of distinct CDR3 sequences, about a third seen once. The sequenced sample consisted of blood. Receptors were obtained from a girl aged 10-17 years with multiple sclerosis. The CDR3 runs from the conserved cysteine through the conserved F or W. D genes are given only for firm matches. Some rows mark clone size as missing; the rest say once, few, many or name a class of expanded clone.

TRBJ1-6 NA TRBV7-2 few TGTGCCAGCAGCCCCAGGGTATCCCTCCACTTT CASSPRVSLHF
TRBJ2-7 NA TRBV10-3 few TGTGCCATCAGTGAGTCCGCGAACGAGCAGTACTTC CAISESANEQYF
TRBJ2-1 NA TRBV28 NA TGTGCCAGCAGTTTATGGGAGAATGAGCAGTTCTTC CASSLWENEQFF
TRBJ2-1 TRBD2 TRBV7-3 few TGTGCCAGCAGCTTAGGGACTAGTTTCTACAATGAGCAGTTCTTC CASSLGTSFYNEQFF
TRBJ2-3 TRBD2 TRBV28 NA TGTGCCAGCAGTTTATTCGGGGGGGCCACAGATACGCAGTATTTT CASSLFGGATDTQYF
TRBJ1-2 NA TRBV12-3/TRBV12-4 few TGTGCCAGCACCTTGAAGTCTGGCGATGGCTACACCTTC CASTLKSGDGYTF
TRBJ2-3 NA TRBV2 NA TGTGCCAGCAGTGGTGGGGCAGATACGCAGTATTTT CASSGGADTQYF
TRBJ2-5 NA TRBV12-3/TRBV12-4 few TGTGCCAGCAGACAACAATACCAAGAGACCCAGTACTTC CASRQQYQETQYF
TRBJ2-3 NA TRBV30 few TGTGCCTGGAACGGGGGCGTGAATACGCAGTATTTT CAWNGGVNTQYF
TRBJ2-7 NA TRBV27 few TGTGCCAGCAGTTCCCTCGGGATAGCGGCTGGGGACGAGCAGTACTTC CASSSLGIAAGDEQYF
TRBJ2-2 TRBD2 TRBV7-3 NA TGTGCCAGCAGCCGAGGACTAGCGGGGGGGATCGGGGAGCTGTTTTTT CASSRGLAGGIGELFF
TRBJ1-2 NA TRBV12-3/TRBV12-4 few TGTGCCAGCAGTTTTCGCACGGGAAACTATGGCTACACCTTC CASSFRTGNYGYTF
TRBJ1-2 NA TRBV5-1 few TGCGCCAGCAGCTTGGACGGGGTCGGAGGCGGCTACACCTTC CASSLDGVGGGYTF
TRBJ1-1 NA TRBV7-2 NA TGTGCCAGCAGCTTATCTCCTGAGGGGAGTACTGAAGCTTTCTTT CASSLSPEGSTEAFF
TRBJ2-7 NA TRBV11-2 NA TGTGCCAGCAGCTTAGATCACGGGGGAAACTACGAGCAGTACTTC CASSLDHGGNYEQYF
TRBJ1-2 TRBD1 TRBV5-1 many TGTGCCAGCAGCCCGGACAGGGACTATGGCTACACCTTC CASSPDRDYGYTF
TRBJ2-1 TRBD2 TRBV20-1 NA TGCAGTGCTTTACAACTAGCGGATAACAATGAGCAGTTCTTC CSALQLADNNEQFF
TRBJ2-3 NA TRBV10-3 few TGTGCCATCAGATCAGGAGACGATACGCAGTATTTT CAIRSGDDTQYF
TRBJ1-2 NA TRBV11-1 NA TGTGCCAGCAGCCTCCGAGGTGGCTGGGGTGAAGATGGCTACACCTTC CASSLRGGWGEDGYTF
TRBJ1-2 NA TRBV27 few TGTGCCAGCAGTTTAATCGGCTCCGGAATTGGCTACACCTTC CASSLIGSGIGYTF
TRBJ1-5 TRBD1 TRBV5-5 few TGTGCCAGCAGCTTATCTCCGGGACAGGGCGATCAGCCCCAGCATTTT CASSLSPGQGDQPQHF
TRBJ1-2 TRBD1 TRBV6-5 NA TGTGCCAGCAGTGCCGACAGGGGACGGGGCGGCTACACCTTC CASSADRGRGGYTF
TRBJ1-5 TRBD1 TRBV20-1 few TGCAGTGCCCGGGGACAGGGCACACAGCCCCAGCATTTT CSARGQGTQPQHF
TRBJ2-1 TRBD1 TRBV3-1 NA TGTGCCAGCAGCCAAGAGACAGGGACCTACAATGAGCAGTTCTTC CASSQETGTYNEQFF
TRBJ2-1 TRBD2 TRBV7-9 NA TGTGCCAGCAGCTTAGTCGGGGGGGGCCACAATGAGCAGTTCTTC CASSLVGGGHNEQFF
TRBJ2-7 NA TRBV2 NA TGTGCCAGCAGTGATACTGGGGGCAAGAACGAGCAGTACTTC CASSDTGGKNEQYF
TRBJ1-2 NA TRBV7-3 NA TGTGCCAGCAGCTTAATAGGGACAAGAGGATTAGATGGCTACACCTTC CASSLIGTRGLDGYTF
TRBJ2-1 NA TRBV24-1 NA TGTGCCACCAGTGAAGCAGGAAAAGACAATGAGCAGTTCTTC CATSEAGKDNEQFF
TRBJ2-3 NA TRBV20-1 NA TGCAGTGCTAGAGATCCCAAACCGGGACTCCCCTGGGCAGATACGCAGTATTTT CSARDPKPGLPWADTQYF
TRBJ2-1 TRBD2 TRBV7-2 few TGTGCCAGCAGCCTAGCTAGCGGGGGGGCGCTTGAGCAGTTCTTC CASSLASGGALEQFF
TRBJ2-1 NA TRBV2 NA TGTGCCAGCAGTGAACGGTTTCCTAGGGCTGAGCAGTTCTTC CASSERFPRAEQFF
TRBJ2-5 NA TRBV7-9 few TGTGCCAGCAGCTCAGCGTGGGGGGAAGAGACCCAGTACTTC CASSSAWGEETQYF
TRBJ2-1 NA TRBV14 NA TGTGCCAGCAGCCTGCTGACAGTCCACGGTGAGCAGTTCTTC CASSLLTVHGEQFF
TRBJ2-5 NA TRBV5-6 few TGTGCCAGCAGCTTTAATCGGGGGATGGTGGAGACCCAGTACTTC CASSFNRGMVETQYF
TRBJ2-7 NA TRBV4-1 few TGCGCCAGCAGCCAAGTTGTGGGGCCAACTTACGAGCAGTACTTC CASSQVVGPTYEQYF
TRBJ2-1 NA TRBV4-3 few TGCGCCAGCAGCCAGGGGGGGGCTAGTGAGCAGTTCTTC CASSQGGASEQFF
TRBJ2-7 NA TRBV19 NA TGTGCCAGTAGTCCACAGGGAGCATCGTGGGTCTACTCCTCCTACGAGCAGTACTTC CASSPQGASWVYSSYEQYF
TRBJ2-6 NA TRBV7-2 many TGTGCCAGCCGGGTCCCGACCCTTACTGGGGCCAACGTCCTGACTTTC CASRVPTLTGANVLTF
TRBJ1-2 NA TRBV2 few TGTGCCAGCACACCCCAGGGTACGAATGGCTACACCTTC CASTPQGTNGYTF
TRBJ2-1 NA TRBV30 NA TGTGCCTGGAGCTTGGGCAATGAGCAGTTCTTC CAWSLGNEQFF
TRBJ1-1 TRBD1 TRBV11-2 NA TGTGCCAGCAGCTTAGACCGACAGGGGGCTGGGGAAGCTTTCTTT CASSLDRQGAGEAFF
TRBJ2-5 NA TRBV20-1 NA TGCAGTGCTAGTTCGTCCCGGGACACCTACCAAGAGACCCAGTACTTC CSASSSRDTYQETQYF
TRBJ2-1 TRBD1 TRBV20-1 NA TGCAGTGCTGCCTCCGGGACAGTAAAGTTCTTC CSAASGTVKFF
TRBJ1-2 NA TRBV7-9 few TGTGCCAGCAGCTTAGCGGTCGCAGGGTCAGTCTATGGCTACACCTTC CASSLAVAGSVYGYTF
TRBJ2-1 TRBD1 TRBV5-1 NA TGCGCCAGCACCCTCCGGGGGTTGGGACAGGGATACAATGAGCAGTTCTTC CASTLRGLGQGYNEQFF
TRBJ1-6 NA TRBV4-3 NA TGCGCCAGCAGCCAAGATTATCCCCAAGACGTCGTAGAGAATTCACCCCTCCACTTT CASSQDYPQDVVENSPLHF
TRBJ2-3 NA TRBV20-1 few TGCAGTGCTCGAACGGGACTCCGCACAGATACGCAGTATTTT CSARTGLRTDTQYF
TRBJ2-7 NA TRBV10-3 NA TGTGCCATCAGTGGTAGGACTACACCCTACGAACAGTACTTC CAISGRTTPYEQYF